The 14 T cell receptor beta chains below come from one sample, sequenced in a study of T cell responses to AZD1222 COVID-19 vaccine (TCRdb year 2021). Library prep was done by the immunoSEQ multiplex PCR assay. Entries here come from immuneACCESS through TCRdb and include only in-frame sequences with V and J called. Some clones fail to appear in such tables; in the studies checked, an unresolved V gene covers under half of the shortfall, and the cause of the remainder is unknown. The sample data list about 180,000 clones, and over 80% of these were observed just once. Around 0.93% of the sample comes from the top ten. The time point label corresponds to: about 28 days (+/-7) after the second vaccine dose. The sample's treatment or condition label is to be understood as: meningococcal conjugate vaccine given as trial control. The sample here was peripheral blood, taken 28 days after the second dose of the MenACWY control vaccine. Every receptor here comes from an adult who received the MenACWY meningococcal vaccine as a control.

This chain links TRBV11-2 with TRBJ1-1, with unresolved D. The CDR3 is made up of 13 amino acids. Trimming took 5 bases from V and 2 from J, leaving 9 bases between them. Per germline, CDR1 SGHAT and CDR2 FQNNGV. In DNA, the CDR3 is TGTGCCAGCAGCCGAACAGATAACACTGAAGCTTTCTTT. Translated: CASSRTDNTEAFF.

The chain recombines TRBV27 with TRBJ1-2; no definite D call. Between the trimmed V and J ends, which lost 3 bases and 0 bases, there was a span of 8 bases. This CDR3 comprises 14 residues. Germline V gives CDR1 MNHEY, CDR2 SMNVEV (reference sequence). CDR3 sequence reads: CASSFSASNYGYTF. CDR3 sequence (DNA): TGTGCCAGCAGTTTTTCAGCGTCTAACTATGGCTACACCTTC.

The chain recombines TRBV6-5 with TRBJ2-1, with TRBD1 as a possible D gene (6 bases). CDR1 and CDR2 from the germline V gene are MNHEY and SVGAGI. The CDR3 runs to 16 residues. Deletions cut 1 base from V and 4 bases from J, with 14 bases between. The CDR3 DNA is TGTGCCAGCAGTTACTATTCCAGGGGTGATTACAATGAGCAGTTCTTC. This gives the protein CASSYYSRGDYNEQFF.

V and J are TRBV2 and TRBJ1-5; the D is unclear. CDR1 is SNHLY, CDR2 FYNNEI, per germline. The CDR3 runs to 14 residues. V was trimmed by 2 bases and J by 6 bases, leaving 11 bases between them. In nucleotides, the CDR3 is TGTGCCAGCAGTGAAATGGGCAGTCTTCAGCCCCAGCATTTT. Its translation is CASSEMGSLQPQHF.

This chain links TRBV6-2 or TRBV6-3 with TRBJ2-5; D may be TRBD1 (6 bases). The CDR3 length is 17 residues. Germline assignment: CDR1 MNHEY and CDR2 SVGEGT. V gave up 2 bases and J gave up 4 bases, with 20 bases separating them. The CDR3, as DNA: TGTGCCAGCAGTTACGGTCTGGGGGCCCACCGGGGAGAGACCCAGTACTTC. Amino acids: CASSYGLGAHRGETQYF.

The chain is built from TRBV11-2 and TRBJ1-2; D is unresolved. CDR1 is SGHAT, CDR2 FQNNGV, per germline. Trimming pared 2 bases from V and 3 bases from J, leaving 16 bases between. The CDR3 extends over 16 amino acids. CDR3 nucleotides: TGTGCCAGCAGCTTAAGTCCCGGCATGGAAGACTATGGCTACACCTTC. Its protein product is CASSLSPGMEDYGYTF.

The chain employs TRBV6-5 and TRBJ1-1; a weak D match, TRBD1 (6 bases). This CDR3 is built from 15 residues. Germline CDR1 and CDR2: MNHEY and SVGAGI. The V gene lost 9 bases and the J gene lost 4 bases, with 21 bases spanning the gap. The CDR3 sequence is CASAERTGGGTEAFF. CDR3 bases: TGTGCCAGTGCCGAGCGTACTGGGGGCGGCACTGAAGCTTTCTTT.

The V gene is TRBV7-3, the J gene TRBJ2-3; no reliable D call. Between the trimmed V and J ends, which lost 1 base and 0 bases, there was a span of 11 bases. Per the germline V gene, CDR1 is SGHTA and CDR2 is FQGTGA. This CDR3 has 16 amino acids. The CDR3 protein is CASSLSRDTSTDTQYF. The CDR3 nucleotides read TGTGCCAGCAGCTTAAGCCGCGATACTAGCACAGATACGCAGTATTTT.

The chain is built from TRBV19 and TRBJ2-7; 8 nucleotides match TRBD1. The CDR3 is 15 amino acids. Germline values: CDR1 LNHDA, CDR2 SQIVND (reference sequence). With 4 bases clipped from V and 9 bases from J, the junction kept 14 bases outside the gene matches. Here the CDR3 reads CASSTSGQGPLRQYF. In DNA, the CDR3 is TGTGCCAGTAGTACTTCAGGACAGGGACCGCTGCGGCAGTACTTC.

The chain links TRBV5-1 to TRBJ2-7, with unresolved D. This CDR3 contains 12 residues. Germline loops: CDR1 SGHRS, CDR2 YFSETQ. V shed 0 bases and J shed 7 bases, with 8 bases lying between them. CDR3 sequence: CASSLAGQEQYF. The CDR3 nucleotides are TGCGCCAGCAGCTTGGCCGGGCAGGAGCAGTACTTC. The full variable domain, completed using reference TRBV5-1 and TRBJ2-7, is KAGVTQTPRYLIKTRGQQVTLSCSPISGHRSVSWYQQTPGQGLQFLFEYFSETQRNKGNFPGRFSGRQFSNSRSEMNVSTLELGDSALYLCASSLAGQEQYFGPGTRLTVT.

The chain links TRBV6-5 to TRBJ1-6, with a tentative D call TRBD1 (6 bases). The V gene lost 0 bases and the J gene lost 9 bases, with 12 bases spanning the gap. The CDR3 loop spans 15 amino acids. Per the germline V gene, CDR1 is MNHEY and CDR2 is SVGAGI. Written as DNA, the CDR3 is TGTGCCAGCAGTTACTCGCGGGGGGGGCGTTCACCCCTCCACTTT. Its translation is CASSYSRGGRSPLHF.

The CDR3 sequence is CASSQVGSMVKGQNTEAFF. The CDR3, as DNA: TGTGCCAGCAGCCAAGTAGGGAGTATGGTCAAGGGGCAGAACACTGAAGCTTTCTTT. The chain uses TRBV3-1 (or the pseudogene TRBV3-2) and TRBJ1-1; D perhaps matches TRBD1 (5 bases). V lost 1 base, J lost 1 base, and 22 bases lay in between. The CDR3 runs to 19 residues. From germline, CDR1 is LGHDT and CDR2 YNNKEL (reference sequence).

V gene TRBV11-2 combines with J gene TRBJ2-1; D remains ambiguous. The CDR3 extends over 12 amino acids. V gave up 5 bases and J gave up 7 bases, with 9 bases separating them. Germline CDR1 is SGHAT and CDR2 is FQNNGV. CDR3: CASSPQGNEQFF. Here the CDR3 DNA reads TGTGCCAGCAGCCCGCAAGGGAATGAGCAGTTCTTC.

Regarding this clone: The sample contains more than one DNA sequence encoding this CDR3. The J gene is TRBJ2-7, the V gene TRBV30, with TRBD1 as a possible D gene (5 bases). Per germline, CDR1 GTSNPN and CDR2 SVGIG (reference sequence). The V gene lost 2 bases and the J gene lost 4 bases, with 9 bases spanning the gap. The CDR3 length is 12 residues. CDR3 nucleotide sequence: TGTGCCTGGAGTAGGGGCCCATACGAGCAGTACTTC. The encoded protein is CAWSRGPYEQYF.